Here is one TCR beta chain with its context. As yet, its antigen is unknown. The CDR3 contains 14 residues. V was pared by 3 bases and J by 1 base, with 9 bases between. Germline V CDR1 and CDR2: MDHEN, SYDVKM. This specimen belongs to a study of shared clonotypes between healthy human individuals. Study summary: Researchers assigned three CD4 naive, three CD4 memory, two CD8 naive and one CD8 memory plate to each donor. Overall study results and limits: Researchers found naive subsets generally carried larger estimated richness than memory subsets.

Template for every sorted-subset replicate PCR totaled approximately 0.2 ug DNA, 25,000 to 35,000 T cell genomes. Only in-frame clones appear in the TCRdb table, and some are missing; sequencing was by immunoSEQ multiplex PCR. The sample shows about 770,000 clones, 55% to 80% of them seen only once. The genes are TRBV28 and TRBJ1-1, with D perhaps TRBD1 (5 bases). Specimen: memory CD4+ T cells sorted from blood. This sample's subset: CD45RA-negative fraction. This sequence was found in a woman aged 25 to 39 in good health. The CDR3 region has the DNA TGTGCCAGCAGTTTGACAGAGAGGAACACTGAAGCTTTCTTT. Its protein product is CASSLTERNTEAFF.